These T cell receptor beta chains were read from a single sample in a study of T cell repertoires in cytomegalovirus infection. Their recognized antigens are unknown. Via MiXCR, TCRdb re-called the reads, giving one row per CDR3 protein. The sample carries some 480,000 distinct CDR3 sequences, around 35% recorded once. Here the sequenced sample was cultured PBMCs, taken from culture after CMV antigen stimulation. The receptor set was obtained from a human donor in good health (CMV status not recorded). Some clones in this sample may be carry-over from other donors' samples. Both conserved end residues are part of each CDR3. Each record gives: clone size, J gene, V gene, D gene, CDR3 length, CDR3 protein, CDR3 DNA. D genes are given only for firm matches. Part of the rows lack a size; the others show once, few, many or a class for expanded clones.

clone_size: .; j_call: TRBJ2-7; v_call: TRBV19; d_call: .; cdr3_length: 14; cdr3_aa: CASSMEGMVYEQYF; cdr3_nt: TGTGCCAGTAGTATGGAGGGGATGGTCTACGAGCAGTACTTC
clone_size: many; j_call: TRBJ1-2; v_call: TRBV7-3; d_call: .; cdr3_length: 13; cdr3_aa: CASSRGPDYGYTF; cdr3_nt: TGTGCCAGCAGCCGAGGGCCGGACTATGGCTACACCTTC
clone_size: few; j_call: TRBJ2-3; v_call: TRBV7-2; d_call: .; cdr3_length: 17; cdr3_aa: CASSLAGTAPSTDTQYF; cdr3_nt: TGTGCCAGCAGCTTAGCCGGTACAGCCCCTAGCACAGATACGCAGTATTTT
clone_size: many; j_call: TRBJ2-3; v_call: TRBV7-2; d_call: TRBD2; cdr3_length: 15; cdr3_aa: CASSLLAGKADTQYF; cdr3_nt: TGTGCCAGCAGCTTACTAGCGGGAAAGGCAGATACGCAGTATTTT
clone_size: .; j_call: TRBJ1-2; v_call: TRBV12-3/TRBV12-4; d_call: .; cdr3_length: 12; cdr3_aa: CASSLLPAGETF; cdr3_nt: TGTGCCAGCAGCCTCTTACCTGCAGGAGAAACCTTC
clone_size: .; j_call: TRBJ2-1; v_call: TRBV7-2; d_call: TRBD2; cdr3_length: 15; cdr3_aa: CASSPRLAGDNEQFF; cdr3_nt: TGTGCCAGCAGCCCTCGACTAGCGGGGGACAATGAGCAGTTCTTC
clone_size: .; j_call: TRBJ2-3; v_call: TRBV11-2; d_call: .; cdr3_length: 16; cdr3_aa: CASSHPAPGLEDTQYF; cdr3_nt: TGTGCCAGCAGCCACCCTGCCCCGGGATTAGAGGATACGCAGTATTTT
clone_size: few; j_call: TRBJ1-6; v_call: TRBV27; d_call: TRBD1; cdr3_length: 14; cdr3_aa: CASSLQGVDSPLHF; cdr3_nt: TGTGCCAGCAGTTTACAGGGGGTTGATTCACCCCTCCACTTT
clone_size: .; j_call: TRBJ2-3; v_call: TRBV20-1; d_call: TRBD2; cdr3_length: 14; cdr3_aa: CSATLAGNTDTQYF; cdr3_nt: TGCAGTGCTACCTTAGCGGGAAATACAGATACGCAGTATTTT
clone_size: many; j_call: TRBJ2-1; v_call: TRBV6-2/TRBV6-3; d_call: .; cdr3_length: 16; cdr3_aa: CASSLLAASSYNEQFF; cdr3_nt: TGTGCCAGCAGTTTGTTAGCGGCCAGCTCCTACAATGAGCAGTTCTTC
clone_size: few; j_call: TRBJ2-7; v_call: TRBV12-3/TRBV12-4; d_call: TRBD1; cdr3_length: 14; cdr3_aa: CASSWAGGIGEQYF; cdr3_nt: TGTGCCAGCAGCTGGGCAGGGGGAATCGGCGAGCAGTACTTC
clone_size: .; j_call: TRBJ1-1; v_call: TRBV6-5; d_call: TRBD1; cdr3_length: 15; cdr3_aa: CASSYSRGTGTEAFF; cdr3_nt: TGTGCCAGCAGTTACTCGAGAGGGACAGGCACTGAAGCTTTCTTT
clone_size: .; j_call: TRBJ2-1; v_call: TRBV11-2; d_call: .; cdr3_length: 14; cdr3_aa: CASSLRLENNEQFF; cdr3_nt: TGTGCCAGCAGCTTAAGACTCGAGAACAATGAGCAGTTCTTC
clone_size: .; j_call: TRBJ1-3; v_call: TRBV7-6; d_call: .; cdr3_length: 15; cdr3_aa: CASSTDVHSGNTIYF; cdr3_nt: TGTGCCAGCAGTACCGACGTTCACTCTGGAAACACCATATATTTT
clone_size: .; j_call: TRBJ2-3; v_call: TRBV7-6; d_call: .; cdr3_length: 15; cdr3_aa: CATIRGTFPTDTQYF; cdr3_nt: TGTGCCACGATTAGGGGGACTTTCCCCACAGATACGCAGTATTTT
clone_size: .; j_call: TRBJ2-1; v_call: TRBV12-3/TRBV12-4; d_call: .; cdr3_length: 12; cdr3_aa: CASSFYGDEQFF; cdr3_nt: TGTGCCAGCAGTTTCTACGGCGATGAGCAGTTCTTC
clone_size: .; j_call: TRBJ2-2; v_call: TRBV7-2; d_call: .; cdr3_length: 16; cdr3_aa: CASSLLFRPNTGELFF; cdr3_nt: TGTGCCAGCAGCTTACTATTCCGACCGAACACCGGGGAGCTGTTTTTT
clone_size: many; j_call: TRBJ1-5; v_call: TRBV3-1; d_call: TRBD1; cdr3_length: 16; cdr3_aa: CASSQDWQGVQGPQHF; cdr3_nt: TGTGCCAGCAGCCAAGATTGGCAGGGGGTACAGGGACCCCAGCATTTT
clone_size: few; j_call: TRBJ2-5; v_call: TRBV7-7; d_call: TRBD1; cdr3_length: 14; cdr3_aa: CASSSKTGVETQYF; cdr3_nt: TGTGCCAGCAGCTCCAAGACAGGGGTGGAGACCCAGTACTTC
clone_size: .; j_call: TRBJ2-3; v_call: TRBV4-1; d_call: .; cdr3_length: 18; cdr3_aa: CASSPKIGGRGDADTQYF; cdr3_nt: TGCGCCAGCAGCCCCAAGATTGGGGGGCGAGGGGATGCAGATACGCAGTATTTT
clone_size: .; j_call: TRBJ2-7; v_call: TRBV20-1; d_call: TRBD2; cdr3_length: 15; cdr3_aa: CSARDKREAGHEQYF; cdr3_nt: TGCAGTGCTAGAGATAAGCGGGAGGCAGGCCACGAGCAGTACTTC
clone_size: .; j_call: TRBJ1-1; v_call: TRBV5-1; d_call: .; cdr3_length: 16; cdr3_aa: CASSLGQGAMNTEAFF; cdr3_nt: TGCGCCAGCAGCTTGGGCCAGGGCGCTATGAACACTGAAGCTTTCTTT
clone_size: .; j_call: TRBJ2-3; v_call: TRBV20-1; d_call: TRBD2; cdr3_length: 18; cdr3_aa: CSARDIPRLAGRTDTQYF; cdr3_nt: TGCAGTGCTAGAGATATCCCCCGACTAGCGGGACGCACAGATACGCAGTATTTT